This TCR beta chain appears in the sequencing data of a study of CD8+ T cells in alopecia areata. Study results and caveats: TCR sharing was clearer in mice than between patients, perhaps partly owing to patient HLA diversity.

RNA extraction and reverse transcription yielded cDNA as sequencing template. Method: immunoSEQ multiplex PCR; TCRdb's copy keeps in-frame clones and lacks some. Counted here are 100,000 to 130,000 clones, around 55% occurring once; the ten biggest clones make up about 20%. Remarks on this clone: Its antigen is not known.

The junction had 9 bases not matched to a gene; V was cut back by 5 bases and J by 8 bases. This CDR3 has 15 amino acids. The V gene's germline CDR1 is MNHEY and CDR2 SMNVEV (reference sequence). This chain joins TRBV27 and TRBJ1-4, with TRBD1 identical over 9 bases. This TCR was sampled from a human donor in good health. What was sequenced was CD8+ T cells sorted from blood. This CDR3 is CASSPPGQGEEKLFF. In DNA form, the CDR3 reads TGTGCCAGCAGTCCACCGGGACAGGGTGAGGAAAAACTGTTTTTT.